The clone carrying this TCR beta chain was counted a few times. Its antigen remains unknown. TCRdb processed the reads anew with MiXCR; each CDR3 protein has one entry. This sample has 550,000 to 700,000 distinct CDR3 sequences, with around 40% found just once. Germline CDR1 is LGHNT and CDR2 is FRNRAP. CDR3 length: 19 residues. V shed 1 base and J 2 bases; nucleotides not matched to a gene: 9. This entry is derived from a study of T cell repertoires in cytomegalovirus infection. General observations from the study: Dominant in the ex vivo response were TCR beta clonotypes restricted by HLA-C and specific for CMV.

This clonotype was sampled from a human donor in good health (CMV status not recorded). Some clones in this sample may be carry-over from other donors' samples. The sequencing used cultured PBMCs, collected from culture after CMV antigen stimulation. V is TRBV12-5 and J is TRBJ1-5, with TRBD1 matching 12 bases. The CDR3 DNA sequence: TGTGCTAGTGGTTTGGGTTCCGGGACAGGGGGCGCCGGCAATCAGCCCCAGCATTTT. Translating gives CASGLGSGTGGAGNQPQHF.